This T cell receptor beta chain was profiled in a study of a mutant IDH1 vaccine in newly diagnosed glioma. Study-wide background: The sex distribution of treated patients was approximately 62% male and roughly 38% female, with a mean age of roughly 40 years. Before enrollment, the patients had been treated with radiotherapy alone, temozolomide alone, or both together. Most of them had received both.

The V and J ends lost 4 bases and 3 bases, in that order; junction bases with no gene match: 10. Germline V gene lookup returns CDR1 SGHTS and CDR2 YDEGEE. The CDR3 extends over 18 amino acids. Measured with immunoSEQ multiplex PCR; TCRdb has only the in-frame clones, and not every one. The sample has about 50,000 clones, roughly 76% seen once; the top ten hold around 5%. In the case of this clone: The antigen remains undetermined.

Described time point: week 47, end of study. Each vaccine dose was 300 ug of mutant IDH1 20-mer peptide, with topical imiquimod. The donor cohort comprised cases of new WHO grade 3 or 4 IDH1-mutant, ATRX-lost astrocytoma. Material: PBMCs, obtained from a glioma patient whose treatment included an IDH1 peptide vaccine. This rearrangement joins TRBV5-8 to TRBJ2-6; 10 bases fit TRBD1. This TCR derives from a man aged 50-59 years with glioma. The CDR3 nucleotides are TGTGCCAGCAGCATCAGCCAGGGACAGGGGTTTGGGGCCAACGTCCTGACTTTC. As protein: CASSISQGQGFGANVLTF.